The text below deals with one TCR beta chain. This clone was observed once. Its antigen is still unknown. No base quality information exists; no much larger clone differs at one position. The sample belongs to a study of blood T cell repertoires in COVID-19 (dated by TCRdb to about 2020). Regarding the study in general: Collaborator samples came from the United States, Italy and Spain and covered acute and convalescent phases of COVID-19. Where HLA class I and class II types were available, the types were taken from metadata supplied by the sample provider, not from assay-based typing. The dataset comprised deeply sampled blood TCRbeta repertoires from subjects exposed to, actively infected with, or recovered from COVID-19. The repertoires were released in a freely available public database intended as a resource for research on the immune response to SARS-CoV-2. The material from the prospective study consisted of cDNA or gDNA derived from T cells, B-cell-depleted T cells, or PBMCs. Sample metadata almost always included a de-identified subject ID, COVID-19 status, age in years and sex. The samples were drawn from the first 160 participants of the ongoing ImmuneRACE study and from over a thousand subjects provided by 6 global collaborators. General conclusions and limits of the study: How much clinical and demographic metadata was included differed by source and by participant, and the metadata was provided uncurated.

In the prospective study, participants were roughly 18 to 100 years old, resided in 20 to 30 geographic areas of the United States, and were enrolled through a virtual design. In the prospective study, participants were assigned to cohorts based on the clinical history participants reported in a screening survey and a study questionnaire. Recovered participants in ImmuneRACE Cohort 3 were defined by two consecutive negative NP/OP PCR tests, clearance by a healthcare professional, or resolution of symptoms. In the prospective study, whole blood, serum and a nasopharyngeal or oropharyngeal swab were collected from each participant by mobile phlebotomists. Prospective study participants could optionally give additional blood draws and questionnaires over a roughly two-month period. Blood samples from the prospective study were shipped frozen or at room temperature prior to DNA extraction. TCRbeta CDR3 regions were amplified from genomic DNA using the immunoSEQ Assay, a bias-controlled multiplex PCR. On the authors' methods: The number of nucleated cells in each sample was estimated from the amplification of reference gene primers within the assay. To quantify the absolute abundance of each unique TCRbeta CDR3 rearrangement, sequence reads were collapsed and filtered. For each sample, productive Simpson clonality was calculated as the square root of Simpson's diversity index over productive rearrangements. Here the immuneACCESS table is served through TCRdb, limited to in-frame sequences with V and J called. Missing clones are a known gap in these copies; in checked studies unresolved V genes cover under half, and the rest lacks a known reason. The V and J calls and clone size are taken from that table; D and trimming were inferred from the DNA. The sample has approximately 200,000 clones on record, roughly 77% of them singletons. The top ten hold about 10% of the sample.

There are 19 amino acids in the CDR3, from cysteine to phenylalanine inclusive. The sequence is cut down to CDR3 DNA, 57 bases in frame from base 1. CDR1 and CDR2 (MNHNY, SVGAGI) derive from the germline V gene (reference sequence). Trimming takes 6 bases from V and 3 bases from J, and the germline ends sit 29 bases apart. This clonotype originated in a man in his forties who had recovered from COVID-19. Sequencing input: PBMCs or T cells enriched from blood (not recorded which). The chain joins TRBV6-6 to TRBJ2-5, with TRBD2 as a weak D call on 5 bases. Here is the DNA: TGTGCCAGCAGCTCATACGACGGGGTGGCGAGACTGACAAAAGAGACCCAGTACTTC. Translated, it gives CASSSYDGVARLTKETQYF.